The 19 T cell receptor beta chains below all came from one sample that was sequenced in a study of shared clonotypes between healthy human individuals. Clones were sequenced by immunoSEQ multiplex PCR, and TCRdb holds only the in-frame ones, with some missing. The sample has some 500,000 clones, over 60% seen once; the top ten hold more than 10%. Source material: PBMCs. These receptors all stem from a woman in her 40s in good health. Some clones in this sample may be carry-over from other donors' samples.

V gene TRBV5-5 combines with J gene TRBJ2-7, with 10 bases lining up with TRBD2. The germline V gene encodes CDR1 SGHKS and CDR2 YYEKEE (reference sequence). The CDR3 is made up of 14 amino acids. The V segment lost 4 bases and the J segment 4 bases; nucleotides outside the gene matches: 5. As DNA, the CDR3 is TGTGCCAGCAGCCCTAGCGGGAGTGGGTACGAGCAGTACTTC. Its translation is CASSPSGSGYEQYF.

The CDR3 loop reads CASSKPGLEETQYF. DNA of the CDR3: TGTGCCAGCAGTAAACCGGGACTAGAAGAGACCCAGTACTTC. The genes are TRBV27 and TRBJ2-5, with TRBD2 matching 8 bases. Germline CDR1 MNHEY, CDR2 SMNVEV (reference sequence). The CDR3 has 14 residues. V lost 5 bases to trimming and J lost 3 bases; unmatched junction nucleotides: 5.

As concerns this clone: With only one base between it and a far larger clone, this is likely a read error. V is TRBV30 and J is TRBJ2-7; D is undetermined. The CDR3 runs 15 residues. Germline loops: CDR1 GTSNPN, CDR2 SVGIG (reference sequence). The V end was cut by 7 bases, the J end by 2 bases, with 21 bases between. CDR3 DNA sequence: TGTGCCTCAGCCTTGGACCAGATAGTGGCCTACGAGCAGTACTTC. Its protein product is CASALDQIVAYEQYF.

Concerning this clone itself: The junction does not match germline at one end; this may be a read error. J is TRBJ1-2 and V is TRBV6-5; D gene unclear. The CDR3 is 11 residues long. The V gene's germline CDR1 is MNHEY and CDR2 SVGAGI. The CDR3 is CASRKDYGHTF. CDR3 DNA sequence: TGTGCCAGCAGGAAGGACTATGGCCACACCTTC.

In this sample, this clone turned up once. The chain has TRBV5-1 and TRBJ1-4; D unresolved. Germline V gene sequence: CDR1 SGHRS, CDR2 YFSETQ. V was shortened by 5 bases and J by 3 bases, with 8 bases between the two germline ends. The CDR3 is 13 residues long. CDR3 sequence: CASRGVPNEKLFF. CDR3 bases: TGCGCCAGCAGGGGTGTCCCTAATGAAAAACTGTTTTTT.

This clone was found a few times. The V call is TRBV30, the J call TRBJ2-2; D not resolved. CDR3 length equals 13 residues. The V gene lost 2 bases and the J gene lost 6 bases, with 10 bases spanning the gap. Germline V gene lookup returns CDR1 GTSNPN and CDR2 SVGIG (reference sequence). CDR3 nucleotide sequence: TGTGCCTGGAGTCGCTTTCGGGCCGGGGAGCTGTTTTTT. As protein: CAWSRFRAGELFF.

V is TRBV2 and J is TRBJ1-5; unclear D gene. Germline lookup yields CDR1 SNHLY and CDR2 FYNNEI. V was clipped by 7 bases and J by 1 base, with 11 bases between them. The CDR3 sequence is 14 residues long. The CDR3 DNA follows: TGTGCCAGCAAGAGCAGTCCCAGCAATCAGCCCCAGCATTTT. This encodes CASKSSPSNQPQHF.

Concerning this clone itself: A far more abundant clone sits one base away, making this likely a read error. The V gene is TRBV28, the J gene TRBJ1-1; 8 positions agree with TRBD1. Germline V gene data show CDR1 as MDHEN and CDR2 as SYDVKM. There are 16 residues in the CDR3. V was pared by 0 bases and J by 4 bases, with 7 bases of the junction left unmatched. The CDR3 nucleotides read TGTGCCAGCAGTTTATGGAGGACAGGGAAAAGCACTGAAGCTTTCTTT. The encoded protein is CASSLWRTGKSTEAFF.

This clone occurred a few times. The J gene is TRBJ2-2, the V gene TRBV5-1; D is tentatively TRBD1 or TRBD2 (5 bases each). The V and J ends lost 4 bases and 1 base respectively, with 14 bases between them. The CDR3 has 16 amino acids. Looked up from germline, CDR1 is SGHRS and CDR2 is YFSETQ. The CDR3: CASSRGFQGNTGELFF. CDR3 nucleotides: TGCGCCAGCAGCAGAGGGTTCCAGGGGAACACCGGGGAGCTGTTTTTT.

The chain carries TRBV29-1 and TRBJ2-2; D is unresolved. Germline CDR1 is SQVTM and CDR2 is ANQGSEA. This CDR3 is built from 15 residues. Trimming shortened V by 0 bases and J by 3 bases, and 11 bases separated the two germline ends. CDR3 residues: CSVEDPYSYTGELFF. As DNA, the CDR3 is TGCAGCGTTGAAGATCCCTACAGCTACACCGGGGAGCTGTTTTTT.

The J gene is TRBJ2-3, the V gene TRBV18; D remains ambiguous. CDR1 and CDR2 (germline): KGHSH, LQKENI. The V end was cut by 1 base, the J end by 3 bases, with 8 bases between. The CDR3 totals 14 residues. The CDR3 protein is CASSPRVGTDTQYF. The CDR3 DNA follows: TGTGCCAGCTCACCACGGGTGGGAACAGATACGCAGTATTTT.

This clone was observed a handful of times. V gene TRBV6-5 combines with J gene TRBJ1-1; D possibly corresponds to TRBD1 (5 bases). Germline values: CDR1 MNHEY, CDR2 SVGAGI. The CDR3 is made up of 15 amino acids. Deletions cut 5 bases from V and 5 bases from J, with 18 bases between. The CDR3 is CASSTRGGGATEAFF. CDR3 coding DNA: TGTGCCAGCAGTACCCGGGGGGGAGGTGCGACTGAAGCTTTCTTT.

This clone was found once. This CDR3 fails to terminate in the conserved phenylalanine or tryptophan, so it likely reflects a read error. This sequence joins TRBV6-6 and TRBJ1-5; D is perhaps TRBD1 (5 bases). Trimming removed 6 bases at V and 1 base at J, with 16 bases between. Germline lookup yields CDR1 MNHNY and CDR2 SVGAGI (reference sequence). The CDR3 loop spans 16 amino acids. Here the CDR3 reads CASSRGVEGSNQPQHL. The CDR3 DNA reads as TGTGCCAGCAGCCGGGGTGTTGAGGGGAGCAATCAGCCCCAGCATCTT.

This chain uses TRBV7-8 with TRBJ1-1; no clear D gene. The CDR3 length is 13 residues. Trimming took 5 bases from V and 4 from J, leaving 11 bases between them. CDR1 SGHVS and CDR2 FQNEAQ come from the germline V gene. CDR3 DNA: TGTGCCAGCAGCCCGGTTTTAGGCACTGAAGCTTTCTTT. Protein sequence: CASSPVLGTEAFF.

The chain uses TRBV28 and TRBJ2-6; D could derive from TRBD1 or TRBD2 (6 bases each). The CDR3 consists of 16 residues. V was shortened by 2 bases and J by 0 bases, with 8 bases between the two germline ends. The germline V gene has CDR1 MDHEN and CDR2 SYDVKM. This CDR3 reads CASSLRGPSGANVLTF. CDR3 sequence (DNA): TGTGCCAGCAGTTTACGGGGGCCCTCTGGGGCCAACGTCCTGACTTTC.

The chain is built from TRBV30 and TRBJ2-7; the match to TRBD1 covers 7 bases. This CDR3 is 14 amino acids long. Per the germline V gene, CDR1 is GTSNPN and CDR2 is SVGIG (reference sequence). V lost 3 bases, J lost 0 bases, and 5 bases stayed unmatched. As DNA, the CDR3 is TGTGCCTGGAGGTACAGGGACAGCTCCTACGAGCAGTACTTC. Its protein product is CAWRYRDSSYEQYF.

Concerning this clone itself: Since a far larger clone is one base different, this is likely a read error. Other nucleotide sequences from this sample produce the same CDR3. The rearrangement links TRBV29-1 to TRBJ1-1, with unresolved D. Germline assignment: CDR1 SQVTM and CDR2 ANQGSEA. CDR3 length: 15 amino acids. CDR3 in DNA: TGCAGTTTCGCCGTCGTGAATAGAGCGGGGACTGAAGCTTTCTTT. Its protein product is CSFAVVNRAGTEAFF.

The chain is built from TRBV27 and TRBJ2-7; D assignment may be TRBD1 or TRBD2 (6 bases each). The V end was cut by 2 bases, the J end by 7 bases, with 15 bases between. The CDR3 loop spans 14 amino acids. CDR1 and CDR2 (germline): MNHEY, SMNVEV (reference sequence). CDR3 sequence: CASSLGGRRGEQYF. The CDR3 DNA is TGTGCCAGCAGTTTAGGAGGTCGGAGGGGGGAGCAGTACTTC.

In this sample, this clone turned up many times. Other DNA sequences within the sample encode an identical CDR3. The J gene is TRBJ1-4, the V gene TRBV29-1, with D uncertain. Deletions cut 6 bases from V and 7 bases from J, with 15 bases between. The CDR3 length is 13 residues. The germline V gene has CDR1 SQVTM and CDR2 ANQGSEA. The CDR3 DNA sequence: TGCAGCGTGCGCTTAACAGCTGGTGAAAAACTGTTTTTT. Its translation is CSVRLTAGEKLFF.